This T cell receptor (beta chain) is drawn from a study of human T cells and chemical hapten exposure. Study-wide background: During the approximately 24-week study period, patients had diphenylcyclopropenone applied to the scalp every week.

This clonotype was counted many times. Trimming pared 4 bases from V and 9 bases from J, leaving 11 bases between. The CDR3 spans 12 residues. CDR1 is MDHEN and CDR2 is SYDVKM in the germline V gene. Indicated time point: pre-sensitization, week 0. Treatment given: therapeutic diphenylcyclopropenone sensitization with weekly scalp DPC. Each CDR3 protein is one row after TCRdb ran MiXCR on the RACE reads. The table records 300,000 to 450,000 distinct CDR3 sequences, less than 6.5% of them present only once. The source of this sequence is a woman aged 45-65 years with alopecia areata. Some clones in this sample may be carry-over from other donors' samples. V is TRBV28 and J is TRBJ2-3; possibly TRBD1 for D (6 bases). The material was whole blood, obtained in connection with sensitization to the hapten diphenylcyclopropenone (DPC). The CDR3 reads CASSSTRGTQYF. The CDR3 DNA reads as TGTGCCAGCAGTTCTACCAGGGGAACGCAGTATTTT.